The 20 T cell receptor beta chains in this list originate from one sample, sequenced in a study of blood T cells in healthy people across ages. The second PCR ran about 6 to 12 cycles with a sample-barcoded 5' primer and J-beta primers. TCRdb analysed the 5' RACE reads with MiXCR anew, one entry per CDR3 protein. The sample records around 800,000 distinct CDR3 sequences, about 53% being singletons. Sequenced input: blood. The receptors here all came from an elderly man in good health.

The chain has TRBV5-1 and TRBJ2-5; 8 nucleotides line up with TRBD2. Trimming at V came to 0 bases and at J to 4 bases, leaving 8 bases not matched to a gene. The CDR3 extends over 16 amino acids. Germline CDR1 is SGHRS and CDR2 is YFSETQ. The CDR3 loop reads CASSLGGGRIGETQYF. The CDR3 DNA sequence: TGCGCCAGCAGCTTGGGCGGCGGGAGGATAGGAGAGACCCAGTACTTC. The variable domain in full, with the rest retrieved from reference TRBV5-1 and TRBJ2-5, is KAGVTQTPRYLIKTRGQQVTLSCSPISGHRSVSWYQQTPGQGLQFLFEYFSETQRNKGNFPGRFSGRQFSNSRSEMNVSTLELGDSALYLCASSLGGGRIGETQYFGPGTRLLVL.

The chain carries TRBV25-1 and TRBJ2-4; D may be TRBD1 (5 bases). The CDR3 has 17 amino acids. Germline CDR1 is MGHDK and CDR2 is SYGVNS. Trimming took off 2 bases at V and 0 bases at J, with 14 bases between the two ends. The CDR3 reads CASSEPETGLAKNIQYF. CDR3 nucleotide sequence: TGTGCCAGCAGTGAACCGGAAACAGGCCTAGCCAAAAACATTCAGTACTTC.

The rearrangement joins TRBV28 to TRBJ2-1; 8 bases agree with TRBD2. Trimming at V came to 8 bases and at J to 4 bases, leaving 10 bases not matched to a gene. The CDR3 length is 15 residues. Germline V gene data show CDR1 as MDHEN and CDR2 as SYDVKM. In DNA form, the CDR3 reads TGTGCCAGCGCCCGGGCGGGAGGAAGATACAATGAGCAGTTCTTC. This encodes CASARAGGRYNEQFF. The variable domain in full, with the rest retrieved from reference TRBV28 and TRBJ2-1, is DVKVTQSSRYLVKRTGEKVFLECVQDMDHENMFWYRQDPGLGLRLIYFSYDVKMKEKGDIPEGYSVSREKKERFSLILESASTNQTSMYLCASARAGGRYNEQFFGPGTRLTVL.

This sequence joins TRBV20-1 and TRBJ2-2; 8 positions agree with TRBD1. The CDR3 contains 13 residues. In germline, CDR1 is DFQATT, CDR2 SNEGSKA (reference sequence). V shed 4 bases and J 5 bases; nucleotides not matched to a gene: 3. CDR3 residues: CSATGGLTGELFF. CDR3 nucleotide sequence: TGCAGTGCTACAGGGGGCTTAACCGGGGAGCTGTTTTTT.

This clonotype has ten or more counts. Mismatch with germline at one junction end may stem from a read error. The genes are TRBV5-1 and TRBJ2-6; D gene ambiguous. The length of the CDR3 is 14 residues. CDR1 SGHRS and CDR2 YFSETQ come from the germline V gene. The CDR3 here is CASSASSGANVLTF. In DNA, the CDR3 is TGTGCCAGCAGTGCGAGCTCTGGGGCCAACGTCCTGACTTTC.

The CDR3 DNA follows: TGCAGTGCTAGACCTATAGCGGGAGGGCGTCAGTTCTTC. Translating gives CSARPIAGGRQFF. The V gene is TRBV20-1, the J gene TRBJ2-1, with TRBD2 matching 11 bases. The CDR3 spans 13 residues. V lost 2 bases, J lost 13 bases, and 7 bases stayed unmatched. Germline V gene sequence: CDR1 DFQATT, CDR2 SNEGSKA (reference sequence).

The DNA for the CDR3 is TGTGCCAGCAGTTTCGGGCATACTATTAACTATGGCTACACCTTC. It specifies CASSFGHTINYGYTF. The chain recombines TRBV12-3 or TRBV12-4 with TRBJ1-2, with no clear D. CDR3 length: 15 amino acids. V was clipped by 3 bases and J by 1 base, with 12 bases between them.

This clonotype appeared once. V and J are TRBV6-6 and TRBJ1-5, with D unclear. Germline CDR1 and CDR2: MNHNY and SVGAGI (reference sequence). CDR3 length: 14 amino acids. The V end lost 0 bases, the J end lost 6 bases, and 9 bases lay between the germline ends. DNA of the CDR3: TGTGCCAGCAGTTACTCGAATCGCGCTCAGCCCCAGCATTTT. Amino acids: CASSYSNRAQPQHF.

A single count supports this clonotype. The chain joins TRBV20-1 to TRBJ2-1; TRBD2 might be the D (6 bases). This CDR3 has 14 residues. Germline CDR1 is DFQATT and CDR2 is SNEGSKA (reference sequence). This CDR3 reads CTPLKTGLFHEQFF. CDR3 in DNA: TGCACTCCCTTAAAGACCGGACTATTCCATGAGCAGTTCTTC.

The V gene is TRBV20-1, the J gene TRBJ1-5; no firm D call. The V gene's germline CDR1 is DFQATT and CDR2 SNEGSKA (reference sequence). V was shortened by 5 bases and J by 2 bases, with 19 bases between the two germline ends. This CDR3 is 16 amino acids long. This CDR3 is CSAGVFGSTGNQPQHF. The CDR3 coding sequence is TGCAGTGCTGGAGTTTTCGGGTCGACGGGCAATCAGCCCCAGCATTTT.

As regards this clonotype: A read error may account for a junction end that differs from germline. The chain carries TRBV27 and TRBJ1-5; no definite D call. CDR3 length: 14 amino acids. CDR1 and CDR2 from the germline V gene are MNHEY and SMNVEV (reference sequence). CDR3 nucleotide sequence: TGTGCCAGCAGTTTAACCGATAGCAATCAGCCCCATCATTTT. It specifies CASSLTDSNQPHHF.

The rearrangement links TRBV9 to TRBJ2-3, with 10 bases matching TRBD2. With V trimmed by 4 bases and J by 14 bases, 16 bases remained unmatched. The CDR3 runs 15 residues. Germline CDR1 SGDLS, CDR2 YYNGEE. The CDR3 region has the DNA TGTGCCAGCAGCATGGGACTAGCGTTCGACAGATACGCGTATTTT. Translated: CASSMGLAFDRYAYF.

The chain uses TRBV7-2 and TRBJ1-1, with D possibly TRBD1 on 5 matching bases. V lost 5 bases to trimming and J lost 7 bases, with 11 bases between them. The CDR3 loop spans 12 amino acids. Germline V gives CDR1 SGHTA, CDR2 FQGNSA. This CDR3 reads CASSRYGGEAFF. As DNA, the CDR3 is TGTGCCAGCAGCCGCTACGGGGGTGAAGCTTTCTTT.

The gene calls are TRBV27 and TRBJ2-3; a possible D gene is TRBD2 (5 bases). Per the germline V gene, CDR1 is MNHEY and CDR2 is SMNVEV (reference sequence). Deletions cut 4 bases from V and 9 bases from J, with 14 bases between. This CDR3 is 13 amino acids long. For the CDR3, the DNA is TGTGCCAGCAGTTCTCGGGAAGGTGGGACGCAGTATTTT. It yields the protein CASSSREGGTQYF.

This clonotype has only one observation. The chain combines TRBV5-8 with TRBJ1-5; D ambiguous. This CDR3 is 15 amino acids long. The V and J ends lost 1 base and 0 bases respectively, with 8 bases between them. Germline loops: CDR1 SGHTS, CDR2 YDEGEE. The CDR3 loop reads CASSLPTFSNQPQHF. The CDR3, as DNA: TGTGCCAGCAGCTTGCCGACGTTTAGCAATCAGCCCCAGCATTTT.

The chain is built from TRBV11-2 and TRBJ2-7; D gene unclear. The germline gives CDR1 SGHAT, CDR2 FQNNGV. This CDR3 spans 13 amino acids. Trimming removed 5 bases from V and 2 bases from J, with 10 bases in between. The CDR3 sequence is CASSVNPTYEQYF. The DNA of the CDR3 is TGTGCCAGCAGCGTCAACCCTACCTACGAGCAGTACTTC.

With regard to this clonotype: One end of the junction fails to match germline, which may point to a read error. The rearrangement uses TRBV6-6 and TRBJ1-1; no reliable D call. Germline V lookup: CDR1 MNHNY, CDR2 SVGAGI (reference sequence). The CDR3 has 16 residues. The CDR3, as DNA: TGTGCCAGCAATTACTCAAAGCCGGGAGGGAGGACTGGAGCTTTCTTT. Translated, it gives CASNYSKPGGRTGAFF.

In this sample, this clonotype is large. With a much larger clone just one base away, this may be a read error. CDR3 sequence reads: CASSLAEVGSGEQYF. DNA of the CDR3: TGTGCCAGCAGTTTAGCGGAGGTGGGGTCCGGCGAGCAGTACTTC. This chain connects TRBV27 to TRBJ2-7; D is perhaps TRBD2 (5 bases). The germline V and J ends were trimmed by 2 bases and 6 bases, with 17 bases remaining between them. CDR1 is MNHEY, CDR2 SMNVEV, per germline (reference sequence). The CDR3 is made up of 15 amino acids.

The V gene is TRBV20-1, the J gene TRBJ2-6; 10 nucleotides agree with TRBD1. The germline CDR1 and CDR2 sequences are DFQATT and SNEGSKA (reference sequence). V lost 0 bases and J lost 3; bases outside the gene matches: 11. CDR3 size: 19 residues. CDR3 sequence reads: CSARDASRQGAYGANVLTF. The CDR3 DNA reads TGCAGTGCTAGAGATGCGTCGAGACAGGGGGCTTATGGGGCCAACGTCCTGACTTTC.

This clonotype was seen a handful of times. CDR3 coding DNA: TGCGCCAGCAGCTTGGCCGGCCCCCCAACCTACGAGCAGTACTTC. Its protein product is CASSLAGPPTYEQYF. The chain combines TRBV5-1 with TRBJ2-7; no reliable D call. CDR3 length: 15 amino acids. The V end lost 0 bases, the J end lost 2 bases, and 12 bases lay between the germline ends. The germline gives CDR1 SGHRS, CDR2 YFSETQ.